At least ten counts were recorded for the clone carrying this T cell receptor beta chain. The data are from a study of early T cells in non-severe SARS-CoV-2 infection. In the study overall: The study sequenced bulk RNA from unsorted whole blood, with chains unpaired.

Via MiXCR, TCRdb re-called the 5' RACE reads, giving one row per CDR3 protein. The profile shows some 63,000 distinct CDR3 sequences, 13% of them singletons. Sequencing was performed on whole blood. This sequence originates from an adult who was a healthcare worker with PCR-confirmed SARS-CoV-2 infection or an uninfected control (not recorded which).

Here the CDR3 DNA reads TGCGCCAGCAGCATGACTAGCGGTGCCATGACAGATACGCAGTATTTT. Its translation is CASSMTSGAMTDTQYF. The V and J genes are TRBV5-1 and TRBJ2-3; 9 positions agree with TRBD2. The CDR3 sequence is 16 residues long. Germline V lookup: CDR1 SGHRS, CDR2 YFSETQ. After removal of 4 bases from V and 3 bases from J, the junction contained 9 bases not matched to a gene.